Sequencing of this T cell receptor (beta chain) was carried out in a study of Graves' ophthalmopathy and Graves' hyperthyroidism. This clonotype showed up many times. Germline-derived CDR1 and CDR2 are SGHRS and YFSETQ. CDR3 length: 15 amino acids. V shed 3 bases and J 4 bases; nucleotides not matched to a gene: 9. TCR beta CDR3 regions were amplified from RNA transcripts. HTBI-primed RT-PCR formed the first round, and a multiplex PCR formed the second. From the multiplex PCR reads, TCRdb called clonotypes with MiXCR, one entry per CDR3 protein. The sample consists of hundreds of thousands of distinct CDR3 sequences, 13% to 15% of them appearing once.

This sequence originates from a woman aged 30 to 39 with Graves' ophthalmopathy. Sequencing was carried out using blood. The rearrangement links TRBV5-1 to TRBJ2-7, with 8 bases matching TRBD2. As DNA, the CDR3 is TGCGCCAGCAGCTCCCAAGGCGCGGGGGGTTACGAGCAGTACTTC. Amino acids: CASSSQGAGGYEQYF.